This TCR beta chain was sequenced for a study of blood T cell repertoires in COVID-19. Cohort 3 recovery required two negative PCRs, clearance, or symptom resolution. In germline, CDR1 is SGHRS, CDR2 YFSETQ. V was cut by 4 bases and J by 7 bases, with 17 bases left in between. This CDR3 is built from 15 residues. Only in-frame clones appear in the TCRdb table, and some are missing; sequencing was by immunoSEQ multiplex PCR. The profile shows roughly 300,000 clones, around 87% of them singletons. The sample consisted of PBMCs or T cells enriched from blood (not recorded which). The TCR was taken from a woman between 25 and 40 years old who had recovered from COVID-19. The V call is TRBV5-1, the J call TRBJ2-2, with D perhaps TRBD2 (7 bases). This CDR3 is CASSTSGGSNGELFF. In DNA, the CDR3 is TGCGCCAGCAGCACGTCGGGGGGCTCGAACGGGGAGCTGTTTTTT. The whole variable domain, remainder taken from reference TRBV5-1 and TRBJ2-2, is KAGVTQTPRYLIKTRGQQVTLSCSPISGHRSVSWYQQTPGQGLQFLFEYFSETQRNKGNFPGRFSGRQFSNSRSEMNVSTLELGDSALYLCASSTSGGSNGELFFGEGSRLTVL.